This entry describes one T cell receptor beta chain. Its antigen is unknown. The data were obtained in a study of shared clonotypes between healthy human individuals. Study-level information: Donors were a couple of women and a few men aged 18 to 49.

CDR3 length equals 18 residues. Original methodology: Sequence data from immunoSEQ were junction-only and lacked quality scores; consequently, filtering differed. Sequenced by immunoSEQ multiplex PCR; TCRdb stores in-frame clones only, minus some. The DNA gave D and trimming, while V, J and clone size come from that table. The sample consists of about 1.1 million clones, approximately 80% of them appearing once. Points from the study as a whole: The diversity represented, both genetic and in exposure history, was limited by few donors. Clonotypes shared by all four donors outscored non-shared clonotypes in generation probability.

The sequenced material came from memory CD4+ T cells from PBMCs. As to subset: CD45RA-negative fraction. The chain couples TRBV21-1 to TRBJ1-1; TRBD1, the D gene given by the table, was not confirmed from the DNA. TRBV21-1 represents a pseudogene. This TCR came from a man between 18 and 35 years old in good health. Some clones in this sample may be carry-over from other donors' samples. CDR3 DNA: TGTGCCAGCAGCAAAATGCAGGGGACAGGGCAAATGGGCACTGAAGCTTTCTTT. Translation: CASSKMQGTGQMGTEAFF.